This T cell receptor beta chain was sequenced for a study of cytomegalovirus exposure and HLA in healthy donors. Study-wide results and limits: Productive rates of about 87% or about 30% were seen for most TCR beta V segments in an earlier analysis.

With respect to this clone: What it binds is unknown.

CDR1 is KGHSY, CDR2 FQNENV, per germline. The trim removed 4 bases at V and 6 bases at J, leaving 7 bases unmatched. The CDR3 contains 15 residues. Amplification used 60 Vbeta primers and 13 Jbeta primers. The data were produced by immunoSEQ multiplex PCR, yet TCRdb's version contains in-frame clones alone and is incomplete. In the table there are roughly 160,000 clones, roughly 87% of which are singletons. Specimen: PBMCs. The clonotype was recovered from a woman aged 25-40 years in good health and CMV-seronegative. The chain couples TRBV16 to TRBJ2-1, with 9 positions matching TRBD2. For the CDR3, the DNA is TGTGCCAGCAGCCCCTATAGCGGGAGTCCCAATGAGCAGTTCTTC. It encodes CASSPYSGSPNEQFF.